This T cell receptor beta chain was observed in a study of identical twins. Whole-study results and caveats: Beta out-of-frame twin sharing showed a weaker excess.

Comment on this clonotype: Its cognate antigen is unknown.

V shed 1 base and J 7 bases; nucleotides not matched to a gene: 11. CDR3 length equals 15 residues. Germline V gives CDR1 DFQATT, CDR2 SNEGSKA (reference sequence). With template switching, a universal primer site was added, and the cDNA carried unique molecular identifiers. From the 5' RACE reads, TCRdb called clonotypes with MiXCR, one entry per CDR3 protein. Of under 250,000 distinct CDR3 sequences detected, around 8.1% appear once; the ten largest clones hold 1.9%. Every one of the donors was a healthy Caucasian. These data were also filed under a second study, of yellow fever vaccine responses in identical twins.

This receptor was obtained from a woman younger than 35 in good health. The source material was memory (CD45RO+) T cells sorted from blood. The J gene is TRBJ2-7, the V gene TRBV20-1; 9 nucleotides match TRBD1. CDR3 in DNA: TGCAGTGCTAGAGGAACAGGGGGCGCCGGGAGGGAGCAGTACTTC. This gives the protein CSARGTGGAGREQYF.